This T cell receptor (beta chain) was obtained from a study of T cell repertoires in cytomegalovirus infection. For the study at large: Through public TCR beta signatures, both CMV infection and matching HLA type were indicated.

Overall study findings and caveats: Adding up the frequency of public TCR beta families identified people who carried CMV plus the relevant HLA. HLA-C-restricted TCR beta clonotypes specific for CMV led the ex vivo response.

TCRdb passed the reads through MiXCR, listing each CDR3 protein once. The data contain 150,000 to 200,000 distinct CDR3 sequences, roughly 28% of them singletons. With 5 bases clipped from V and 5 bases from J, the junction kept 7 bases outside the gene matches. The CDR3 length is 15 residues. The germline V gene encodes CDR1 MNHNY and CDR2 SVGAGI (reference sequence). The sample holds a few counts of this clonotype. No antigen is known for it. Sequencing was carried out using PBMCs. J is TRBJ2-7 and V is TRBV6-6; 12 bases align to TRBD2. The receptor was derived from a human donor in good health (CMV status not recorded). Some clones in this sample may be carry-over from other donors' samples. The CDR3 loop is CASSPSGGARNEQYF. Here the CDR3 DNA reads TGTGCCAGCAGTCCTAGCGGGGGGGCGAGGAACGAGCAGTACTTC.